The 10 T cell receptor beta chains below all came from one sample that was sequenced in a study of graft-versus-host responses after intestinal transplantation. These receptors have no identified antigens. Libraries were prepared by immunoSEQ multiplex PCR; TCRdb keeps only in-frame clonotypes and omits some of them. The table lists some 90,000 clones, 85% to 95% of them singletons, with 0.45% to 0.55% in the top ten. The material was unstimulated CD8+ T cells sorted from spleen or lymph node cells, obtained before intestinal transplant. These TCRs come from a human donor who received an intestinal transplant.

In this sample, this clone turned up once. In nucleotides, the CDR3 is TGTGCCAGCAGCCTCCGGCGGGGACTAGGGGGGTACGAGCAGTACTTC. It yields the protein CASSLRRGLGGYEQYF. V gene TRBV11-3 combines with J gene TRBJ2-7, with 8 bases identical to TRBD2. CDR1 is SGHNT and CDR2 is YENEEA in the germline V gene. V gave up 5 bases and J gave up 4 bases; unmatched junction bases: 13. CDR3 length equals 16 residues.

This chain connects TRBV4-3 to TRBJ1-2, with D perhaps matching TRBD1 (6 bases). In germline, CDR1 is LGHNA, CDR2 YSLEER. The CDR3 length is 15 residues. The V end lost 0 bases, the J end lost 8 bases, and 16 bases lay between the germline ends. The CDR3 protein is CASSQDGQTFWGYTF. The CDR3 nucleotides are TGCGCCAGCAGCCAAGATGGACAGACCTTTTGGGGCTACACCTTC.

The chain uses TRBV6-1 and TRBJ1-1; a possible D gene is TRBD1 (6 bases). The V gene lost 4 bases and the J gene lost 2 bases, with 23 bases spanning the gap. The CDR3 has 18 residues. The germline V gene has CDR1 MNHNS and CDR2 SASEGT. DNA of the CDR3: TGTGCCAGCAGTGGATCCCCTGGGGGGGCTCGTGCTAACACTGAAGCTTTCTTT. Translation gives CASSGSPGGARANTEAFF.

The chain is built from TRBV7-6 and TRBJ1-5; TRBD1 is a possible D gene (5 bases). Germline CDR1 is SGHVS and CDR2 is FNYEAQ. The CDR3 is 14 residues long. V lost 1 base and J 4 bases, leaving 8 bases between the germline ends. CDR3: CASSLVAGNQPQHF. CDR3 bases: TGTGCCAGCAGCTTAGTTGCAGGGAATCAGCCCCAGCATTTT.

V gene TRBV28 combines with J gene TRBJ2-7; maybe TRBD2 (6 bases). Germline values: CDR1 MDHEN, CDR2 SYDVKM. Trimming pared 2 bases from V and 3 bases from J, leaving 11 bases between. The CDR3 is 14 amino acids. The CDR3 DNA sequence: TGTGCCAGCAGTTTAGGGGCCGGGAGCTACGAGCAGTACTTC. This encodes CASSLGAGSYEQYF.

The chain employs TRBV15 and TRBJ2-1, with a tentative D call TRBD2 (5 bases). V was trimmed by 0 bases and J by 3 bases, leaving 15 bases between them. CDR3 length: 17 residues. Germline CDR1 is LNHNV and CDR2 is YYDKDF (reference sequence). The CDR3 reads CATSRDLPSGYYNEQFF. The CDR3 DNA reads as TGTGCCACCAGCAGAGATCTCCCCAGCGGCTACTACAATGAGCAGTTCTTC.

The CDR3 spells CASSPRTSGSTGELFF. The CDR3 DNA is TGTGCCAGCAGCCCGCGGACTAGCGGGAGCACCGGGGAGCTGTTTTTT. This chain joins TRBV7-8 and TRBJ2-2, with 13 bases that match TRBD2. CDR1 is SGHVS and CDR2 is FQNEAQ in the germline V gene. Trimming took 5 bases from V and 4 from J; bases not matched to a gene: 4. The CDR3 contains 16 residues. Filled out from reference TRBV7-8 and TRBJ2-2, the complete variable domain reads GAGVSQSPRYKVAKRGQDVALRCDPISGHVSLFWYQQALGQGPEFLTYFQNEAQLDKSGLPSDRFFAERPEGSVSTLKIQRTQQEDSAVYLCASSPRTSGSTGELFFGEGSRLTVL.

This chain uses TRBV30 with TRBJ1-5; D uncertain. CDR1 GTSNPN and CDR2 SVGIG come from the germline V gene (reference sequence). The CDR3 is 16 amino acids. Trimming cost V 0 bases and J 3 bases, with 15 bases left between them. CDR3 in amino acids: CAWSVRRVRDNQPQHF. The CDR3 DNA is TGTGCCTGGAGTGTACGGAGGGTGAGGGACAATCAGCCCCAGCATTTT.

This clone is a singleton in its sample. The chain employs TRBV19 and TRBJ2-3, with no clear D. Per the germline V gene, CDR1 is LNHDA and CDR2 is SQIVND (reference sequence). The CDR3 has 10 residues. V was pared by 7 bases and J by 11 bases, with 10 bases between. CDR3 DNA: TGTGCCAGTAAAGGCGCAGGGCAGTATTTT. It codes for CASKGAGQYF. Filled out from reference TRBV19 and TRBJ2-3, the complete variable domain reads DGGITQSPKYLFRKEGQNVTLSCEQNLNHDAMYWYRQDPGQGLRLIYYSQIVNDFQKGDIAEGYSVSREKKESFPLTVTSAQKNPTAFYLCASKGAGQYFGPGTRLTVL.

V gene TRBV7-6 combines with J gene TRBJ2-3, with D unclear. The CDR3 consists of 12 residues. Germline CDR1 reads SGHVS; CDR2 reads FNYEAQ. Trimming pared 4 bases from V and 4 bases from J, leaving 6 bases between. The CDR3 spells CASSSYADTQYF. The CDR3 DNA reads as TGTGCCAGCAGCTCCTATGCAGATACGCAGTATTTT. The full variable domain, rest sourced from reference TRBV7-6 and TRBJ2-3, is GAGVSQSPRYKVTKRGQDVALRCDPISGHVSLYWYRQALGQGPEFLTYFNYEAQQDKSGLPNDRFSAERPEGSISTLTIQRTEQRDSAMYRCASSSYADTQYFGPGTRLTVL.